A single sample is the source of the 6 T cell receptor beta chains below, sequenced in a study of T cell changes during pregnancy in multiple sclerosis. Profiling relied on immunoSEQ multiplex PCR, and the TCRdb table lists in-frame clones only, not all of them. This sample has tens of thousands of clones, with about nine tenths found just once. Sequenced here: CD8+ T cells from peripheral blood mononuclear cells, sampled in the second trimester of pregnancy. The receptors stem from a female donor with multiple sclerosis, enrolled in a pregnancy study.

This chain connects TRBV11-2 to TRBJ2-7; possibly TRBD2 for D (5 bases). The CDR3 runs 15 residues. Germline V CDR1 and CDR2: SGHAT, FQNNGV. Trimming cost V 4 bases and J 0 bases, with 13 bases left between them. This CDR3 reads CASSSPADSSYEQYF. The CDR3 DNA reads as TGTGCCAGCAGCTCCCCAGCGGATAGCTCCTACGAGCAGTACTTC.

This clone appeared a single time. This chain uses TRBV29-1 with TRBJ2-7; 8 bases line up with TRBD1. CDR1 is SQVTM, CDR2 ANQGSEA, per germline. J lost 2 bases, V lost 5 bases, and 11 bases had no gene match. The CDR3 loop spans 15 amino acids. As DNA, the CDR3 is TGCAGCGTTCCACTTGGACAGGGACGGGCCTACGAGCAGTACTTC. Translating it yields CSVPLGQGRAYEQYF.

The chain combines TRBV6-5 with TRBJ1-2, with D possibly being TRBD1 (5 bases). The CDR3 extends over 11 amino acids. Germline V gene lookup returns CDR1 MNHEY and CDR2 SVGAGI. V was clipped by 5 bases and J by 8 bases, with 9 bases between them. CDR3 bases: TGTGCCAGCAGTATGGGGGGGGGCTACACCTTC. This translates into CASSMGGGYTF.

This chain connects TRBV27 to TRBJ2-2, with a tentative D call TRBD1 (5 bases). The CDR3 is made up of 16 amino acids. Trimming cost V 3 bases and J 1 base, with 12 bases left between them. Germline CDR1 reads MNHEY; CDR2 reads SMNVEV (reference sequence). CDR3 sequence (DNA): TGTGCCAGCAGTTTTTTCTGGACACAGAACACCGGGGAGCTGTTTTTT. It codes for CASSFFWTQNTGELFF.

The CDR3 nucleotides read TGTGCCAGCAGCCTTTGGACAGGGGCGAACACCGGGGAGCTGTTTTTT. Amino acids: CASSLWTGANTGELFF. The rearrangement uses TRBV7-8 and TRBJ2-2; 9 bases match TRBD1. V lost 5 bases to trimming and J lost 0 bases; unmatched junction nucleotides: 4. This CDR3 has 16 amino acids. Germline assignment: CDR1 SGHVS and CDR2 FQNEAQ.

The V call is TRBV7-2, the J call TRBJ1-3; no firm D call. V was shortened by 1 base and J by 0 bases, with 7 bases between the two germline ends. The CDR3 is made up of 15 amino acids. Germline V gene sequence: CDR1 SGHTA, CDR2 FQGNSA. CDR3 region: CASSLDGYSGNTIYF. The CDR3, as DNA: TGTGCCAGCAGCTTAGACGGGTACTCTGGAAACACCATATATTTT.